Sequencing of this T cell receptor beta chain was carried out in a study of blood T cell repertoires in COVID-19. This CDR3 has 15 residues. Germline lookup yields CDR1 SEHNR and CDR2 FQNEAQ (reference sequence). V trimming: 1 base; J trimming: 4 bases; junction bases outside the gene matches: 4. Per the study methods: Estimation of nucleated cell counts was performed using reference gene primer amplification. TCRdb's copy holds only in-frame clones and misses some; the assay was immunoSEQ multiplex PCR. The V and J calls and clone size come from that table; D and trimming were worked out from the DNA. This sample has 350,000 or so clones, with around 87% found just once.

This receptor was obtained from a woman in her twenties or thirties with COVID-19, enrolled during active disease. The chain employs TRBV7-9 and TRBJ2-3, with TRBD1 matching over 8 bases. The sample was peripheral blood. CDR3 nucleotide sequence: TGTGCCAGCAGCTTAGGGTGGACAGGGTCAGATACGCAGTATTTT. Amino acid sequence: CASSLGWTGSDTQYF.